This record covers a single T cell receptor beta chain. The antigen is not known. The sample originates from a study of cytomegalovirus exposure and HLA in healthy donors. Study-level information: A data release that came early held 80 million or so unique TCRs from HLA-typed donors. Genotyping of some 390 donors showed that about 79% belonged to the Caucasian-associated ancestry cluster.

Regarding the study as a whole: Rarity marked most TCR sequences, yet some public TCRs occurred in many donors.

CDR1 SGHRS and CDR2 YFSETQ come from the germline V gene. Trimming took off 2 bases at V and 8 bases at J, with 11 bases between the two ends. The CDR3 sequence is 12 residues long. Vbeta (60) and Jbeta (13) primers were used in the PCR. Using immunoSEQ multiplex PCR, the repertoire was profiled, and TCRdb retains in-frame clones only, with some absent. The sample has 160,000 or so clones, around 78% seen once. This receptor was taken from a woman between 40 and 50 years old in good health and CMV-seronegative. The J gene is TRBJ2-7, the V gene TRBV5-1; D perhaps matches TRBD2 (5 bases). The sequencing sample was made of PBMCs. The CDR3 sequence: CASSLERDKQYF. The CDR3 nucleotides are TGCGCCAGCAGCTTAGAGAGGGATAAGCAGTACTTC.